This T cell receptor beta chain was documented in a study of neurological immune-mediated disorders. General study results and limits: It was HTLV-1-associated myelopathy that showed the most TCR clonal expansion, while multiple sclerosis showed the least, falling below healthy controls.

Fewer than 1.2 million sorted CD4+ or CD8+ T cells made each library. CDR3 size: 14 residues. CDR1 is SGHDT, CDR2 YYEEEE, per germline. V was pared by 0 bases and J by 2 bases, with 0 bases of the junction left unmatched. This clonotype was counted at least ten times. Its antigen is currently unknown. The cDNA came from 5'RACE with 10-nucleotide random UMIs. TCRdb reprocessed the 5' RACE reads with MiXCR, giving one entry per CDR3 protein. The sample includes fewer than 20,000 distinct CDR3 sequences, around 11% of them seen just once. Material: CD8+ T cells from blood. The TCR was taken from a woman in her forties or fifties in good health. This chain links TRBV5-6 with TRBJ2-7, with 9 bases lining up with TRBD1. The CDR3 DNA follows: TGTGCCAGCAGCTTGGGGACAGGGGCCTACGAGCAGTACTTC. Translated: CASSLGTGAYEQYF.